This T cell receptor (beta chain) was captured in a study of blood T cell repertoires in COVID-19. Study summary: Acute and convalescent COVID-19 specimens originated in the United States, Italy and Spain. From T cells, B-cell-depleted T cells, or PBMCs came the material, which was cDNA or gDNA.

Authors' methods: The assay estimated nucleated cells by amplifying reference gene primers. The protocol was immunoSEQ multiplex PCR, while the TCRdb copy is restricted to in-frame clones and leaves out a portion. D and trimming come from the DNA, and the V and J calls and clone size come from that table. The data hold roughly 28,000 clones, with over 75% observed a single time. CDR3 length: 14 amino acids. CDR1 is MDHEN, CDR2 SYDVKM, per germline. V shed 0 bases and J shed 4 bases, with 9 bases lying between them. This clonotype was sampled from a woman between 50 and 59 years old with active COVID-19. Sequenced input: peripheral blood. The rearrangement links TRBV28 to TRBJ1-1; D uncertain. In DNA form, the CDR3 reads TGTGCCAGCAGTTTATGGGGGAGGACCACTGAAGCTTTCTTT. As protein: CASSLWGRTTEAFF.